This T cell receptor beta chain was observed in a study of shared clonotypes between healthy human individuals. Study as a whole: Aged 18 to 49, the donors were a couple of women and three men.

Methods used by the authors: Filtering differed for immunoSEQ, which gave only junction sequences without quality scores. The repertoire was sequenced with immunoSEQ multiplex PCR; TCRdb's copy has only in-frame clones and lacks some. V and J calls and clone size are as listed in that table; D and trimming were resolved from the DNA. The table shows roughly 500,000 clones, with about 84% occurring only once. Donors were healthy HIV-negative adults without recent acute infections or vaccinations. Nashville, Tennessee was home to all donors, who were Caucasian adults. Germline V CDR1 and CDR2: SGHTA, FQGNSA. The CDR3 extends over 16 amino acids. The J segment lost 7 bases and the V segment lost 2 bases, leaving 9 bases of the junction unmatched.

The sample consisted of PBMCs. The receptor was isolated from a woman aged 40 to 55 in good health. Some clones in this sample may be carry-over from other donors' samples. V usage is TRBV7-2 and J usage is TRBJ2-7; 12 positions agree with TRBD2. The DNA of the CDR3 is TGTGCCAGCAGCTTATCCCGGGGACTAGCGGGCAGGGAGCAGTACTTC. Its protein is CASSLSRGLAGREQYF.